These 7 T cell receptor beta chains originate from one sample sequenced in a study of T cell repertoires in cytomegalovirus infection. The antigens for these receptors are not known. A single record per CDR3 protein comes from TCRdb applying MiXCR to the reads. This sample has fewer than 1,000,000 distinct CDR3 sequences, with about a third found just once. The material sequenced was cultured CD8+ T cells from PBMCs, taken from culture after CMV antigen stimulation. The receptors were sampled from a human donor in good health (CMV status not recorded). Some clones in this sample may be carry-over from other donors' samples.

The chain combines TRBV7-9 with TRBJ2-5; unclear D gene. V was cut by 6 bases and J by 2 bases, with 4 bases left in between. CDR3 length: 11 residues. Germline V gene lookup returns CDR1 SEHNR and CDR2 FQNEAQ (reference sequence). CDR3 coding DNA: TGTGCCAGCAGGTATCAAGAGACCCAGTACTTC. This sequence encodes CASRYQETQYF.

In its sample, this clonotype was seen a few times. The chain links TRBV29-1 to TRBJ1-2; no reliable D call. Between the trimmed V and J ends, which lost 2 bases and 4 bases, there was a span of 11 bases. CDR3 length: 13 amino acids. CDR1 is SQVTM and CDR2 is ANQGSEA in the germline V gene. In nucleotides, the CDR3 is TGCAGCGTTGAAAAAGGGATTGGCTATGGCTACACCTTC. This encodes CSVEKGIGYGYTF.

This clonotype was detected only a few times. This chain links TRBV5-6 with TRBJ2-7; D unresolved. The CDR3 is 12 residues long. Germline V gives CDR1 SGHDT, CDR2 YYEEEE. Trimming removed 2 bases at V and 5 bases at J, with 8 bases between. The CDR3 loop is CASSLRLHEQYF. The CDR3 region has the DNA TGTGCCAGCAGCTTAAGGCTCCACGAGCAGTACTTC.

This chain uses TRBV27 with TRBJ2-3; TRBD2 might be the D (5 bases). Germline values: CDR1 MNHEY, CDR2 SMNVEV (reference sequence). V lost 7 bases and J lost 1, with 9 bases in between. The CDR3 consists of 13 residues. The CDR3 coding sequence is TGTGCCAGCACGGGGAACCGCACAGATACGCAGTATTTT. It codes for CASTGNRTDTQYF.

This clonotype turned up a few times. The chain joins TRBV4-2 to TRBJ2-1, with no clear D. Germline values: CDR1 LGHNA, CDR2 YNFKEQ. Trimming left V 0 bases short and J 0 bases short, with 6 bases between. The CDR3 runs to 15 residues. The CDR3 region is CASSQDWSSYNEQFF. The CDR3 region has the DNA TGTGCCAGCAGCCAAGACTGGAGCTCCTACAATGAGCAGTTCTTC.

This clonotype was counted only a few times. This chain uses TRBV6-6 with TRBJ1-5; 7 nucleotides match TRBD1. CDR3 length: 15 amino acids. Germline CDR1 is MNHNY and CDR2 is SVGAGI (reference sequence). Germline trimming cut 10 bases from V and 1 base from J; bases unmatched to any gene: 10. CDR3 residues: CATKISTGSNQPQHF. CDR3 coding DNA: TGTGCCACCAAGATATCGACAGGGAGCAATCAGCCCCAGCATTTT.

V and J are TRBV19 and TRBJ1-1; TRBD1 might be the D (5 bases). CDR1 is LNHDA, CDR2 SQIVND, per germline (reference sequence). The CDR3 consists of 12 residues. V lost 3 bases to trimming and J lost 7 bases, with 9 bases between them. DNA for the CDR3: TGTGCCAGTAGTATTCCGGGGGTTGAAGCTTTCTTT. It is translated as CASSIPGVEAFF.